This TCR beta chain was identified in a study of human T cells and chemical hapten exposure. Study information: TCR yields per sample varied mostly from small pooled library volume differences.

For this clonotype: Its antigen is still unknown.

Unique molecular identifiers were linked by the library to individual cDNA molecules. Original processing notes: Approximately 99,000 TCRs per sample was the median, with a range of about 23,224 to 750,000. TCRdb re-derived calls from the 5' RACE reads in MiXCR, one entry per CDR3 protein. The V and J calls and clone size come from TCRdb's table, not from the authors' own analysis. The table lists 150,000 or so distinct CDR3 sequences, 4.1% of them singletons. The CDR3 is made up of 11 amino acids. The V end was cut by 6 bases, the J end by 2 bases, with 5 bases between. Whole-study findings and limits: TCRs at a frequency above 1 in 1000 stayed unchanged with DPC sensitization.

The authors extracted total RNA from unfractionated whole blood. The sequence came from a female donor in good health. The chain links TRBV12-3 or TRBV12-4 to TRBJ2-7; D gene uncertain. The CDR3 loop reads CASRNTYEQYF. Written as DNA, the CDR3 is TGTGCCAGCAGAAACACCTACGAGCAGTACTTC.